The next 28 T cell receptor beta chains were all read from a single sample in a study of T cell repertoires in cytomegalovirus infection. TCRdb used MiXCR to reprocess the reads, holding one entry per CDR3 protein. The sample holds about 740,000 distinct CDR3 sequences; roughly 36% are singletons and the top ten take 15% to 20%. No antigen has been assigned to these receptors. Sequenced here: cultured PBMCs, sampled from culture after CMV antigen stimulation. Receptors were obtained from a human donor in good health (CMV status not recorded). Some clones in this sample may be carry-over from other donors' samples.

This clonotype was detected ten times or more. The chain couples TRBV7-2 to TRBJ2-5; D possibly matches TRBD1 or TRBD2 (5 bases each). V was pared by 0 bases and J by 3 bases, with 17 bases between. Germline CDR1 is SGHTA and CDR2 is FQGNSA. CDR3 size: 17 residues. CDR3 coding DNA: TGTGCCAGCAGCTTAGCGAAGTCGGGGCAGGAAGAAGAGACCCAGTACTTC. It encodes CASSLAKSGQEEETQYF.

This chain links TRBV27 with TRBJ2-7; D perhaps matches TRBD1 (5 bases). This CDR3 spans 13 amino acids. Germline CDR1 and CDR2: MNHEY and SMNVEV (reference sequence). V was cut by 5 bases and J by 7 bases, with 15 bases left in between. The CDR3 here is CASSTTALAEQYF. In DNA, the CDR3 is TGTGCCAGCAGTACGACAGCTCTTGCAGAGCAGTACTTC.

This clonotype was seen a few times. This chain links TRBV6-6 with TRBJ1-1; D perhaps matches TRBD1 (5 bases). Looked up from germline, CDR1 is MNHNY and CDR2 is SVGAGI (reference sequence). V lost 4 bases to trimming and J lost 4 bases, with 13 bases between them. This CDR3 spans 14 amino acids. The CDR3 nucleotides are TGTGCCAGCAGTTCTAGCAGGGAGAGCACTGAAGCTTTCTTT. The encoded protein is CASSSSRESTEAFF.

This clonotype was detected only a few times. The rearrangement joins TRBV6-1 to TRBJ2-3; D perhaps matches TRBD2 (6 bases). Germline-derived CDR1 and CDR2 are MNHNS and SASEGT. This CDR3 is built from 13 residues. The V end was cut by 10 bases, the J end by 2 bases, with 13 bases between. DNA of the CDR3: TGTGCCACCGCCCGGGGGAACACAGATACGCAGTATTTT. It yields the protein CATARGNTDTQYF.

There are a few counts of this clonotype. This chain uses TRBV7-6 with TRBJ2-7; 10 nucleotides line up with TRBD2. The junction had 7 bases not matched to a gene; V was cut back by 1 base and J by 4 bases. Germline V gene data show CDR1 as SGHVS and CDR2 as FNYEAQ. The CDR3 extends over 16 amino acids. CDR3 region: CASSLGVGLAPYEQYF. Here the CDR3 DNA reads TGTGCCAGCAGCTTAGGTGTGGGACTAGCGCCATACGAGCAGTACTTC.

The chain is built from TRBV15 and TRBJ2-7, with 8 bases identical to TRBD1. The germline V gene has CDR1 LNHNV and CDR2 YYDKDF (reference sequence). The V and J ends lost 0 bases and 4 bases, in that order; junction bases with no gene match: 8. CDR3 length equals 16 residues. The CDR3 region has the DNA TGTGCCACCAGCAGAGAAGGACAGGGAGCTATTTACGAGCAGTACTTC. Translation: CATSREGQGAIYEQYF.

The J gene is TRBJ1-5, the V gene TRBV27; D possibly corresponds to TRBD1 (5 bases). V lost 5 bases to trimming and J lost 6 bases, with 17 bases between them. The CDR3 loop spans 15 amino acids. Germline V lookup: CDR1 MNHEY, CDR2 SMNVEV (reference sequence). The CDR3 here is CASSPGGAVSQPQHF. In DNA, the CDR3 is TGTGCCAGCAGTCCCGGAGGGGCGGTGAGTCAGCCCCAGCATTTT.

The chain links TRBV7-9 to TRBJ1-1, with D uncertain. The germline V and J ends were trimmed by 5 bases and 5 bases, with 12 bases remaining between them. Germline CDR1 and CDR2: SEHNR and FQNEAQ (reference sequence). The CDR3 runs 13 residues. CDR3 region: CASSQASRTEAFF. As DNA, the CDR3 is TGTGCCAGCAGCCAAGCAAGTAGAACTGAAGCTTTCTTT. Full variable domain (missing parts from reference TRBV7-9 and TRBJ1-1): DTGVSQNPRHKITKRGQNVTFRCDPISEHNRLYWYRQTLGQGPEFLTYFQNEAQLEKSRLLSDRFSAERPKGSFSTLEIQRTEQGDSAMYLCASSQASRTEAFFGQGTRLTVV.

This clonotype appeared many times. The rearrangement uses TRBV20-1 and TRBJ2-1, with 7 bases aligning to TRBD1. The CDR3 covers 10 residues. Germline loops: CDR1 DFQATT, CDR2 SNEGSKA (reference sequence). J was trimmed by 10 bases and V by 6 bases; bases with no gene match: 3. Here the CDR3 reads CSATTGEQFF. CDR3 bases: TGCAGTGCCACGACAGGGGAGCAGTTCTTC.

This clonotype was counted between two and nine times. The genes are TRBV7-2 and TRBJ2-7, with a tentative D call TRBD1 (5 bases). This CDR3 has 14 amino acids. The germline CDR1 and CDR2 sequences are SGHTA and FQGNSA. Deletions cut 1 base from V and 2 bases from J, with 9 bases between. In nucleotides, the CDR3 is TGTGCCAGCAGCTTAGTCTTAGGGGCCTACGAGCAGTACTTC. Translated: CASSLVLGAYEQYF.

To note about this clonotype: It is likely a read error, because the conserved phenylalanine at the end of the CDR3 is missing. This chain links TRBV7-2 with TRBJ2-5; maybe TRBD1 (5 bases). CDR1 and CDR2 from the germline V gene are SGHTA and FQGNSA. The germline V and J ends were trimmed by 3 bases and 5 bases, with 16 bases remaining between them. The CDR3 extends over 15 amino acids. The CDR3, as DNA: TGTGCCAGCAGCTTTCAGGGCGGTTCACGGGAGACCCAGTACTTG. As protein: CASSFQGGSRETQYL.

This chain links TRBV5-1 with TRBJ1-2; no firm D call. V dropped 0 bases and J dropped 3 bases, with 9 bases sitting between them. This CDR3 spans 14 amino acids. Germline CDR1 reads SGHRS; CDR2 reads YFSETQ. CDR3 region: CASSLGRVDYGYTF. The CDR3 region has the DNA TGCGCCAGCAGCTTGGGGAGGGTAGACTATGGCTACACCTTC.

The chain carries TRBV11-2 and TRBJ1-5; D unclear. This CDR3 spans 17 amino acids. Per the germline V gene, CDR1 is SGHAT and CDR2 is FQNNGV. V lost 2 bases to trimming and J lost 1 base, with 15 bases between them. The CDR3 DNA reads as TGTGCCAGCAGCTTAACATCCACGGGGTTAAGCAATCAGCCCCAGCATTTT. It encodes CASSLTSTGLSNQPQHF.

The chain employs TRBV2 and TRBJ2-5, with D possibly being TRBD1 (6 bases). CDR1 and CDR2 from the germline V gene are SNHLY and FYNNEI. Trimming removed 6 bases from V and 4 bases from J, with 18 bases in between. The CDR3 extends over 15 amino acids. For the CDR3, the DNA is TGTGCCAGCAGAGGCAACAGGGTGGGGTTAGAGACCCAGTACTTC. Translation: CASRGNRVGLETQYF.

The chain carries TRBV4-1 and TRBJ2-3, with D unclear. V gave up 4 bases and J gave up 4 bases, with 18 bases separating them. The length of the CDR3 is 16 residues. Germline CDR1 MGHRA, CDR2 YSYEKL. CDR3 protein: CASSLSAQLTPDTQYF. The CDR3 DNA reads TGCGCCAGCAGCCTATCGGCCCAGTTAACGCCAGATACGCAGTATTTT.

This clonotype was seen a handful of times. This rearrangement joins TRBV12-3 or TRBV12-4 to TRBJ1-5; 9 positions agree with TRBD1. V lost 1 base, J lost 1 base, and 11 bases stayed unmatched. This CDR3 has 19 amino acids. CDR3 sequence (DNA): TGTGCCAGCAGTTTAGGCTCTGGGACAGGGTTATTGAGCAATCAGCCCCAGCATTTT. Its translation: CASSLGSGTGLLSNQPQHF.

The table lists this clonotype with a few counts. V is TRBV7-2 and J is TRBJ2-1; 9 bases are shared with TRBD2. The junction had 9 bases not matched to a gene; V was cut back by 6 bases and J by 0 bases. The CDR3 has 17 amino acids. The germline V gene encodes CDR1 SGHTA and CDR2 FQGNSA. The CDR3, as DNA: TGTGCCAGCAGGCCATTTGCGGGGGGGAGCTCCTACAATGAGCAGTTCTTC. Residues: CASRPFAGGSSYNEQFF.

The gene calls are TRBV12-3 or TRBV12-4 and TRBJ2-1, with a weak D call TRBD2 (6 bases). V lost 5 bases to trimming and J lost 7 bases, with 21 bases between them. The CDR3 covers 16 residues. DNA for the CDR3: TGTGCCAGCAGTGCCCTGACTAGATTCAGGCGGAATGAGCAGTTCTTC. Protein sequence: CASSALTRFRRNEQFF.

This clonotype has just a few counts. CDR3 loop: CASSQAGARTDTQYF. CDR3 bases: TGTGCCAGCAGTCAAGCGGGAGCGAGGACAGATACGCAGTATTTT. The V gene is TRBV12-3 or TRBV12-4, the J gene TRBJ2-3; 8 bases line up with TRBD2. After removal of 5 bases from V and 3 bases from J, the junction contained 7 bases not matched to a gene. The CDR3 spans 15 residues.

This clonotype was observed a handful of times. The chain carries TRBV29-1 and TRBJ1-5; D is possibly TRBD1 (5 bases). The CDR3 consists of 12 residues. V was trimmed by 6 bases and J by 7 bases, leaving 13 bases between them. CDR1 is SQVTM, CDR2 ANQGSEA, per germline. CDR3 loop: CSVSDGGQPQHF. The CDR3, as DNA: TGCAGCGTAAGTGATGGGGGACAGCCCCAGCATTTT. The variable domain in full, with the rest retrieved from reference TRBV29-1 and TRBJ1-5, is SAVISQKPSRDICQRGTSLTIQCQVDSQVTMMFWYRQQPGQSLTLIATANQGSEATYESGFVIDKFPISRPNLTFSTLTVSNMSPEDSSIYLCSVSDGGQPQHFGDGTRLSIL.

This clonotype was picked up a small number of times. The chain employs TRBV12-3 or TRBV12-4 and TRBJ1-1, with D perhaps TRBD1 (6 bases). The CDR3 runs to 13 residues. V dropped 2 bases and J dropped 12 bases, with 16 bases sitting between them. CDR3 nucleotide sequence: TGTGCCAGCAGTTTAAGGTCAGGGGCGGATCCTTTCTTT. Protein: CASSLRSGADPFF.

The sample holds a few counts of this clonotype. The chain combines TRBV10-3 with TRBJ1-6, with D perhaps TRBD1 (5 bases). Trimming removed 4 bases at V and 6 bases at J, with 10 bases between. The germline V gene has CDR1 ENHRY and CDR2 SYGVKD. The CDR3 runs to 14 residues. CDR3 nucleotides: TGTGCCATCAGTGGGCTGGGGGGTAATTCACCCCTCCACTTT. It codes for CAISGLGGNSPLHF.

This clonotype was seen ten or more times. The chain recombines TRBV7-8 with TRBJ2-3; the D is unclear. Trimming cost V 5 bases and J 2 bases, with 5 bases left between them. Germline V gene lookup returns CDR1 SGHVS and CDR2 FQNEAQ. The CDR3 length is 12 residues. The CDR3 DNA reads as TGTGCCAGCAGCCGAACCACAGATACGCAGTATTTT. Amino acid sequence: CASSRTTDTQYF.

The genes are TRBV20-1 and TRBJ2-1; D may correspond to TRBD1 or TRBD2 (6 bases each). Germline V gene sequence: CDR1 DFQATT, CDR2 SNEGSKA (reference sequence). The germline V and J ends were trimmed by 0 bases and 7 bases, with 13 bases remaining between them. The CDR3 spans 14 residues. The CDR3 DNA reads as TGCAGTGCTAGAGAAGGGGGGCCGGGGAATGAGCAGTTCTTC. Its translation: CSAREGGPGNEQFF.

For the CDR3, the DNA is TGTGCCAGCAGTTACTCCCCGAGCTCCTATAATTCACCCCTCCACTTT. As protein: CASSYSPSSYNSPLHF. V usage is TRBV6-5 and J usage is TRBJ1-6; D uncertain. V lost 0 bases to trimming and J lost 0 bases, with 6 bases between them. This CDR3 has 16 residues. Germline-derived CDR1 and CDR2 are MNHEY and SVGAGI.

The rearrangement joins TRBV18 to TRBJ2-3; D is possibly TRBD2 (6 bases). Per germline, CDR1 KGHSH and CDR2 LQKENI. The germline V and J ends were trimmed by 3 bases and 0 bases, with 13 bases remaining between them. This CDR3 has 16 residues. CDR3 nucleotide sequence: TGTGCCAGCTCACCGCGGCGGGAATATAGCACAGATACGCAGTATTTT. It codes for CASSPRREYSTDTQYF.

V gene TRBV5-4 combines with J gene TRBJ2-7; D assignment may be TRBD1 or TRBD2 (5 bases each). This CDR3 region has 13 residues. The V gene's germline CDR1 is SGHNT and CDR2 YYREEE (reference sequence). V lost 3 bases and J 5 bases, leaving 12 bases between the germline ends. Here the CDR3 DNA reads TGTGCCAGCAGCTCAGCCGGGGCCAACGAGCAGTACTTC. This translates into CASSSAGANEQYF.

Only a few counts were recorded for this clonotype. The chain has TRBV10-3 and TRBJ2-5, with D possibly matching TRBD2 (6 bases). Deletions cut 5 bases from V and 3 bases from J, with 13 bases between. Germline V CDR1 and CDR2: ENHRY, SYGVKD. The CDR3 is made up of 14 amino acids. CDR3 region: CAISSRGAEETQYF. The CDR3 DNA sequence: TGTGCCATCAGTAGCCGCGGGGCCGAAGAGACCCAGTACTTC.